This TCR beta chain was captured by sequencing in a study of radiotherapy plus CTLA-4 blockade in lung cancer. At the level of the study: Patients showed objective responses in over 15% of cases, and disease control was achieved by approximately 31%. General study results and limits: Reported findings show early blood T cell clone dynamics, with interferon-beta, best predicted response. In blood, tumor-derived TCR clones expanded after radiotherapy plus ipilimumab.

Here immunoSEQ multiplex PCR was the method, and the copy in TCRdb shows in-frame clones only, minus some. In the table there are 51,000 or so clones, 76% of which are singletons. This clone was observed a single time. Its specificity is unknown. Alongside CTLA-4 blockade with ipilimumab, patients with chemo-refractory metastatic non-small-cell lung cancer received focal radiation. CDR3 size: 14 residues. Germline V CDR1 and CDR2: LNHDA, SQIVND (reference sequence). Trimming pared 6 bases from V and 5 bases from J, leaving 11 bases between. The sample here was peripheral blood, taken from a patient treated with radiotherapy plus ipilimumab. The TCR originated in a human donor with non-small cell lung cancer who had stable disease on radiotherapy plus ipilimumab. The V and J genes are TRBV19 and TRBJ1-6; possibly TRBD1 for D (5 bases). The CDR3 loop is CASRTQGDNSPLHF. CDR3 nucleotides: TGTGCCAGTAGGACTCAGGGTGATAATTCACCCCTCCACTTT.